Here is one T cell receptor (beta chain) with its context. Its antigen is as yet unknown. V was cut by 2 bases and J by 0 bases, with 8 bases left in between. The CDR3 consists of 14 residues. In germline, CDR1 is MDHEN, CDR2 SYDVKM. The data belong to a study of spatial heterogeneity in lung cancer. TCRdb called the 5' RACE reads again in MiXCR, with one record for every CDR3 protein. The sample contains almost 7,500 distinct CDR3 sequences, 14% of which appear only once. Time point denoted: sample taken at primary tumor resection. Study-wide points: Counts that tracked tumor mutation counts were those of expanded intratumoral alpha and beta TCRs.

This chain joins TRBV28 and TRBJ2-7; D unresolved. The sample here was lung tumor tissue, taken at surgery. The receptor comes from a female donor with early-stage non-small cell lung cancer. CDR3: CASSLIALSYEQYF. The CDR3 DNA is TGTGCCAGCAGTTTAATCGCTCTCTCCTACGAGCAGTACTTC.